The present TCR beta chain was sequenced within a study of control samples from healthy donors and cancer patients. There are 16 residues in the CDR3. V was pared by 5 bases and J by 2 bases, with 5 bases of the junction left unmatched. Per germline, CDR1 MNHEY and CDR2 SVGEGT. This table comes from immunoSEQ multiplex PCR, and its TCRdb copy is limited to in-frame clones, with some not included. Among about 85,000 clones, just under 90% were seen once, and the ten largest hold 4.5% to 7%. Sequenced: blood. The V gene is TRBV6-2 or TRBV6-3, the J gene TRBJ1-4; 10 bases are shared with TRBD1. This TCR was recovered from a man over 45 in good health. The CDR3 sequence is CASSPDRGATNEKLFF. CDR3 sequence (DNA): TGTGCCAGCAGTCCGGACAGGGGGGCGACTAATGAAAAACTGTTTTTT.